The present entry profiles one T cell receptor beta chain with its context. Produced via immunoSEQ multiplex PCR; TCRdb's table is partial and in-frame only. The sample records tens of thousands of clones, approximately 94% being singletons. The sample comes from a study of human versus mouse CDR3 diversity and MHC coevolution. The length of the CDR3 is 16 residues. Germline CDR1 is SGHRS and CDR2 is YFSETQ. Unmatched junction bases numbered 3, after V lost 0 bases and J lost 3 bases. This rearrangement joins TRBV5-1 to TRBJ2-2, with 9 bases lining up with TRBD1. The sequenced sample consisted of naive CD4+ T cells from blood. Subset described: CD45RO-negative CD62L-positive naive CD4 T cells. The source of this sequence is a person between 60 and 70 years old in good health. The CDR3 protein is CASSLDGTGYTGELFF. The CDR3 DNA reads as TGCGCCAGCAGCTTGGATGGGACAGGGTACACCGGGGAGCTGTTTTTT.